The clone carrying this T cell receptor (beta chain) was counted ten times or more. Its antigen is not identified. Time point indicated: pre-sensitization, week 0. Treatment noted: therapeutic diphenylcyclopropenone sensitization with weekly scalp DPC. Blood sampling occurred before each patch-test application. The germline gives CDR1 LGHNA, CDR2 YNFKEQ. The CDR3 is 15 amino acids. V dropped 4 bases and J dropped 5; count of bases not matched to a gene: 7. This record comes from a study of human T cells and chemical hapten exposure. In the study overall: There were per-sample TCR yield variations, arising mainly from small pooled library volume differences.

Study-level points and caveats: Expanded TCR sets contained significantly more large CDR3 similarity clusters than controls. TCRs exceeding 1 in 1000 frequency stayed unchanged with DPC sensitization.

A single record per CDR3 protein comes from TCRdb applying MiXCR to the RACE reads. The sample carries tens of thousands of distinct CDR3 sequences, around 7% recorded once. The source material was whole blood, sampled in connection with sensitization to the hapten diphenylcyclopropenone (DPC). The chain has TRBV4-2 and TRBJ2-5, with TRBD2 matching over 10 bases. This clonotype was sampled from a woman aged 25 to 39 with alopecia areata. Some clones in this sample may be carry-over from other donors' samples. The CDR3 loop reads CASSPRASGGETQYF. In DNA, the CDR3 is TGTGCCAGCAGCCCTCGGGCTAGCGGGGGTGAGACCCAGTACTTC.